This T cell receptor (beta chain) was identified in a study of shared clonotypes between healthy human individuals. As for this clone: The antigen remains unidentified.

Using immunoSEQ multiplex PCR, the repertoire was profiled, and TCRdb retains in-frame clones only, with some absent. The repertoire consists of 2.5 million or so clones, with approximately 94% occurring once and the leading ten covering roughly 0.14%. The CDR3 is 15 amino acids. Germline V lookup: CDR1 SNHLY, CDR2 FYNNEI. Trimming cost V 4 bases and J 1 base, with 13 bases left between them. Study-wide points: For sorted subsets, rarefaction showed incomplete sequencing despite large depth.

All the donors were Caucasian adults who lived in Nashville, Tennessee. This clonotype originated in a man between 18 and 35 years old in good health. The chain employs TRBV2 and TRBJ1-1, with a possible D match to TRBD1 (5 bases). Material: naive CD4+ T cells sorted from blood. The subset here: CD45RA+ positively selected. The CDR3 DNA reads TGTGCCAGCAGTGCACAGGCAAGGAAGAACACTGAAGCTTTCTTT. It is translated as CASSAQARKNTEAFF.